This TCR beta chain was recovered during a study of glioma-infiltrating T cells (TCRdb year 2016). Regarding the study in general: TCR alpha- and beta-chain repertoires were sequenced from glioma tissue, non-neoplastic brain tissue and matched peripheral blood mononuclear cells. To gauge divergence between tissue and blood T-cell populations, every tissue-infiltrating repertoire was compared against the peripheral blood repertoire from the same patient. Three low-grade glioma patients, roughly 8 primary glioblastoma patients and three non-glioma patients contributing non-neoplastic brain tissue were included in the paired cohort.

There are 14 amino acids in the CDR3, from cysteine to phenylalanine inclusive. The only DNA kept is the CDR3, 42 bases in frame from the first base. The germline V gene supplies CDR1 MNHNS and CDR2 SASEGT. Between the V and J ends, shortened by 5 bases and 0 bases respectively, the junction contains 8 bases. The table lists this clonotype with many counts. Its antigen is still unknown. Base qualities are not at hand, and no much larger clone is one base apart. The iRepertoire nested amplicon-rescue multiplex PCR (arm-PCR) platform was used to amplify TCR alpha and beta CDR3 regions from RNA. The input for one-step reverse transcription and amplification was 100-400 ng of either tissue mRNA or PBMC total RNA. Following bead purification, Illumina adapters were added through a secondary multiplex PCR, and the libraries were then gel-purified between 200 and 400 bp. Demultiplexing relied on internal 6-nucleotide barcodes carried by the libraries. Libraries were sequenced on an Illumina MiSeq with 2x220 or 2x250 nucleotide paired-end reads. Per the authors' processing: Paired reads were merged using FLASH 1.2.11 and were aligned to the GRCh37 human genome using BWA-MEM, after which TRA and TRB reads were extracted. An IMGT-derived reference of cassette sequences and CDR3 motifs, with pseudogenes included, was used for V and J assignment. Reads were translated in three frames, and productive CDR3s were defined as those with a C...FGXG motif and no stop codons. Clonotypes were defined as unique combinations of V-J cassette pair and CDR3 amino acid sequence. Filtering of reads was based on Hamming distance, with the threshold set by the sequence error rate of each sample in mapped regions. TCRdb trimmed the raw reads at Q25, called clones with MiXCR and kept productive beta chains. Every distinct CDR3 protein forms one entry, paired with its most common genes and DNA. It is TCRdb's table, rather than the study itself, that gives the V and J calls and clone size. The sample table records over 120,000 distinct CDR3 sequences; about two fifths of these occur just once. The ten top clones hold around 18% of the sample.

Here is what the overall study found, with its caveats: Group comparisons were based on small numbers of patients: three non-neoplastic, three low-grade glioma and 7 to 9 glioblastoma patients. Very few CDR3 sequences were shared between tissue and blood, attributed to high CDR3 diversity and limited sampling. In non-neoplastic patients, VJ-independent divergence between tissue and blood fell below expectation, whereas in all gliomas, and especially in low-grade gliomas, the divergence rose above expectation.

This TCR came from a human donor with low-grade glioma or glioblastoma, undergoing nonglioma brain surgery, or in good health (not recorded which). The chain links TRBV6-1 with TRBJ1-5, with no reliable assignment of the D segment. Sequencing was carried out using glioma tissue, nonneoplastic brain tissue, or PBMCs (not recorded which). At the DNA level, the sequence is TGTGCCAGCAGTCCCTCAGCTAGCAATCAGCCCCAGCATTTT. It specifies CASSPSASNQPQHF.